What follows are 18 T cell receptor beta chains derived from one specimen sequenced in a study of T cell changes during pregnancy in multiple sclerosis. Using immunoSEQ multiplex PCR, the repertoire was profiled, and TCRdb retains in-frame clones only, with some absent. The sample has about 100,000 clones; approximately 90% are singletons. Here the sequenced sample was peripheral blood, taken after pregnancy. All receptors come from a female donor with multiple sclerosis, enrolled in a pregnancy study.

The chain is built from TRBV5-1 and TRBJ2-5; D may be TRBD1 (6 bases). The CDR3 contains 17 residues. Germline-derived CDR1 and CDR2 are SGHRS and YFSETQ. V gave up 2 bases and J gave up 4 bases, with 21 bases separating them. The CDR3 sequence is CASSFRQDGWERETQYF. CDR3 coding DNA: TGCGCCAGCAGCTTCCGACAGGACGGGTGGGAACGAGAGACCCAGTACTTC.

To note about this clone: Distinct nucleotide sequences in the sample also encode this CDR3. This chain joins TRBV7-9 and TRBJ1-5, with 7 bases matching TRBD1. The CDR3 runs 13 residues. Germline CDR1 SEHNR, CDR2 FQNEAQ (reference sequence). With V trimmed by 4 bases and J by 6 bases, 3 bases remained unmatched. CDR3 bases: TGTGCCAGCAGCTCAGGGGGTCTTCAGCCCCAGCATTTT. It translates to CASSSGGLQPQHF.

V gene TRBV4-1 combines with J gene TRBJ2-6, with D perhaps TRBD1 (6 bases). With 1 base removed from V and 1 base from J, the gap between germline ends came to 11 bases. The length of the CDR3 is 17 residues. Germline V gives CDR1 MGHRA, CDR2 YSYEKL. The CDR3 is CASSQGRQGSGANVLTF. The CDR3 DNA reads TGCGCCAGCAGCCAAGGGCGCCAGGGGTCTGGGGCCAACGTCCTGACTTTC.

Comment on this clone: At one end the junction does not follow the germline gene, possibly because of a read error. The genes are TRBV7-7 and TRBJ2-1, with TRBD1 as a possible D gene (6 bases). The CDR3 consists of 15 residues. Looked up from germline, CDR1 is SSHAT and CDR2 is FNYEAQ (reference sequence). CDR3 in amino acids: CASSLGASSYNEQFF. The CDR3, as DNA: TGTGCTAGCAGCTTGGGGGCTAGCTCCTACAATGAGCAGTTCTTC.

V is TRBV5-1 and J is TRBJ2-1; D gene unclear. CDR3 length equals 13 residues. Trimming took off 2 bases at V and 8 bases at J, with 11 bases between the two ends. CDR1 is SGHRS and CDR2 is YFSETQ in the germline V gene. The CDR3 spells CASSLGRQDEQFF. As DNA, the CDR3 is TGCGCCAGCAGCTTAGGTAGGCAGGATGAGCAGTTCTTC.

The V gene is TRBV10-2, the J gene TRBJ1-1; maybe TRBD1 (6 bases). With 6 bases removed from V and 3 bases from J, the gap between germline ends came to 11 bases. Germline V gene sequence: CDR1 WSHSY, CDR2 SAAADI. The CDR3 covers 13 residues. This chain's CDR3 is CASSRDTYTEAFF. For the CDR3, the DNA is TGCGCCAGCAGCCGGGACACGTACACTGAAGCTTTCTTT.

The rearrangement joins TRBV27 to TRBJ1-1; D may be TRBD1 (5 bases). Trimming pared 5 bases from V and 1 base from J, leaving 14 bases between. This CDR3 region has 15 residues. CDR1 is MNHEY and CDR2 is SMNVEV in the germline V gene (reference sequence). As DNA, the CDR3 is TGTGCCAGCAGTCTTTTAGGGGAGGGGAACACTGAAGCTTTCTTT. This sequence encodes CASSLLGEGNTEAFF.

The V and J genes are TRBV5-1 and TRBJ2-7, with 8 bases fitting TRBD1. The V segment lost 4 bases and the J segment 6 bases; nucleotides outside the gene matches: 12. Germline V CDR1 and CDR2: SGHRS, YFSETQ. The CDR3 runs 15 residues. The CDR3 loop is CASSGEMTGAGEQYF. The CDR3 DNA reads TGCGCCAGCAGCGGGGAGATGACAGGGGCGGGCGAGCAGTACTTC.

This rearrangement joins TRBV18 to TRBJ2-7, with 7 bases matching TRBD1. This CDR3 is 13 amino acids long. With 3 bases clipped from V and 3 bases from J, the junction kept 2 bases outside the gene matches. Germline assignment: CDR1 KGHSH and CDR2 LQKENI. The CDR3 sequence is CASSPGTDYEQYF. DNA of the CDR3: TGTGCCAGCTCACCCGGGACAGACTACGAGCAGTACTTC.

The CDR3 reads CASSLESLNGYTF. DNA for the CDR3: TGCGCCAGCAGCTTGGAATCCCTTAATGGCTACACCTTC. The chain recombines TRBV5-1 with TRBJ1-2; D is undetermined. The V gene's germline CDR1 is SGHRS and CDR2 YFSETQ. Deletions cut 0 bases from V and 6 bases from J, with 9 bases between. The CDR3 contains 13 residues.

The chain carries TRBV7-9 and TRBJ1-1; D possibly corresponds to TRBD1 (5 bases). The CDR3 length is 14 residues. From germline, CDR1 is SEHNR and CDR2 FQNEAQ (reference sequence). The V gene lost 3 bases and the J gene lost 8 bases, with 16 bases spanning the gap. CDR3 protein: CASSFNSGTPEAFF. In DNA, the CDR3 is TGTGCCAGCAGCTTCAATTCCGGGACTCCAGAAGCTTTCTTT. The variable domain in full, with the rest retrieved from reference TRBV7-9 and TRBJ1-1, is DTGVSQNPRHKITKRGQNVTFRCDPISEHNRLYWYRQTLGQGPEFLTYFQNEAQLEKSRLLSDRFSAERPKGSFSTLEIQRTEQGDSAMYLCASSFNSGTPEAFFGQGTRLTVV.

The gene calls are TRBV25-1 and TRBJ1-1, with a weak D call TRBD1 (5 bases). This CDR3 spans 18 amino acids. V was pared by 1 base and J by 3 bases, with 21 bases between. Germline V gives CDR1 MGHDK, CDR2 SYGVNS. The CDR3: CASSEFFLRARGDTEAFF. CDR3 nucleotides: TGTGCCAGCAGTGAATTTTTCCTTCGGGCAAGGGGTGACACTGAAGCTTTCTTT.

Only one count was recorded for this clone. The chain couples TRBV12-5 to TRBJ2-1; a possible D gene is TRBD1 (5 bases). The V end was cut by 5 bases, the J end by 4 bases, with 12 bases between. The CDR3 loop spans 14 amino acids. Germline V CDR1 and CDR2: LGHNT, FRNRAP. CDR3 sequence: CASGQGSTYNEQFF. DNA of the CDR3: TGTGCTAGTGGTCAGGGATCGACTTACAATGAGCAGTTCTTC.

The genes are TRBV7-9 and TRBJ2-3; D is perhaps TRBD2 (6 bases). V gave up 2 bases and J gave up 3 bases, with 15 bases separating them. Germline V gene lookup returns CDR1 SEHNR and CDR2 FQNEAQ (reference sequence). The CDR3 runs 16 residues. As DNA, the CDR3 is TGTGCCAGCAGCTTACCCGAGGGGCGGGGAACAGATACGCAGTATTTT. It encodes CASSLPEGRGTDTQYF.

The chain employs TRBV7-9 and TRBJ1-6, with TRBD1 matching 7 bases. In germline, CDR1 is SEHNR, CDR2 FQNEAQ (reference sequence). After removal of 1 base from V and 0 bases from J, the junction contained 6 bases not matched to a gene. The CDR3 covers 18 residues. CDR3 DNA: TGTGCCAGCAGCTTAGGAGGGGGCCAGAGCTCCTATAATTCACCCCTCCACTTT. This gives the protein CASSLGGGQSSYNSPLHF.

The chain combines TRBV5-6 with TRBJ2-7; D is perhaps TRBD1 (6 bases). The CDR3 has 14 residues. With 4 bases removed from V and 0 bases from J, the gap between germline ends came to 11 bases. CDR1 SGHDT and CDR2 YYEEEE come from the germline V gene. The CDR3 DNA is TGTGCCAGCAGCGGACAGACCTTCTCCTACGAGCAGTACTTC. Protein sequence: CASSGQTFSYEQYF.

This chain's CDR3 is CASSLGALPGGDYGYTF. CDR3 DNA: TGTGCCAGCAGCTTAGGGGCGCTCCCGGGCGGGGACTATGGCTACACCTTC. The chain links TRBV5-8 to TRBJ1-2, with TRBD1 as a possible D gene (5 bases). The CDR3 totals 17 residues. V lost 2 bases and J lost 3, with 20 bases in between. Germline V gene lookup returns CDR1 SGHTS and CDR2 YDEGEE.

The chain employs TRBV5-1 and TRBJ1-6, with 9 bases that match TRBD1. V trimming: 4 bases; J trimming: 6 bases; junction bases outside the gene matches: 2. Germline-derived CDR1 and CDR2 are SGHRS and YFSETQ. CDR3 size: 14 residues. The CDR3 DNA reads TGCGCCAGCAGCCGGACAGGGGCTAATTCACCCCTCCACTTT. This sequence encodes CASSRTGANSPLHF.